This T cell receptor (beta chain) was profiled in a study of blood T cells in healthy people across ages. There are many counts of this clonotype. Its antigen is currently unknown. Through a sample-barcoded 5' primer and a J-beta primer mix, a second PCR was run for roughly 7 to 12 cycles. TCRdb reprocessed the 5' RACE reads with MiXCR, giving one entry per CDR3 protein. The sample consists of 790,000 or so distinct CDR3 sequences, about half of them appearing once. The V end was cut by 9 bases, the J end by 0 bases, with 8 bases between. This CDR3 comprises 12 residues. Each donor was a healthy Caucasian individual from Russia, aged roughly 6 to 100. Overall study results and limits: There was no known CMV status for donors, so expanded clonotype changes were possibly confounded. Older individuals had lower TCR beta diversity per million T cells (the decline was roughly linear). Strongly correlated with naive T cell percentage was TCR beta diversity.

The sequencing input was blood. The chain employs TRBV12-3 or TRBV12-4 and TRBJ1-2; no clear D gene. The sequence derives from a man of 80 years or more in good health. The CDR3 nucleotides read TGTGCCAGTTCGACACCTAACTATGGCTACACCTTC. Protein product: CASSTPNYGYTF.